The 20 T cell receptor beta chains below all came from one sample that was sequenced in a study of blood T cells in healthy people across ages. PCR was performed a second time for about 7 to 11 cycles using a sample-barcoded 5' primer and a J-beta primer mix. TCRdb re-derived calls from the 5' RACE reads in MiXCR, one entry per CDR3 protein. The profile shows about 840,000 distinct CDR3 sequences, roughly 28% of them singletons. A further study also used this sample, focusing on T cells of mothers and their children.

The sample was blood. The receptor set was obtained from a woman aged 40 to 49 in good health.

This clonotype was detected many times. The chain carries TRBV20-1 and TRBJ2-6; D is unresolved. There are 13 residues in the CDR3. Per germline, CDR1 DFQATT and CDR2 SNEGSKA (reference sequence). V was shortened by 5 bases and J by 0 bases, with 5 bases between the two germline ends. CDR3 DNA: TGCAGTGCTGTATACTCTGGGGCCAACGTCCTGACTTTC. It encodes CSAVYSGANVLTF.

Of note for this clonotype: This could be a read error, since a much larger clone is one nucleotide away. CDR3: CTSSFSAQPGDGYTF. For the CDR3, the DNA is TGTACCAGCAGCTTCTCCGCCCAACCGGGCGATGGCTACACCTTC. V usage is TRBV7-6 and J usage is TRBJ1-2; D call uncertain. The CDR3 length is 15 residues. Germline values: CDR1 SGHVS, CDR2 FNYEAQ.

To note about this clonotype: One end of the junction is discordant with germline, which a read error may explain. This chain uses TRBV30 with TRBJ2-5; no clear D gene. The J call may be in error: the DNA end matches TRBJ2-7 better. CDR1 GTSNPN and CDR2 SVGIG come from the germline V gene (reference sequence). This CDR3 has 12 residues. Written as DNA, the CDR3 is TGTGCCTGGAGTGGGAGTTCCTGCGAGCAGTACTTC. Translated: CAWSGSSCEQYF.

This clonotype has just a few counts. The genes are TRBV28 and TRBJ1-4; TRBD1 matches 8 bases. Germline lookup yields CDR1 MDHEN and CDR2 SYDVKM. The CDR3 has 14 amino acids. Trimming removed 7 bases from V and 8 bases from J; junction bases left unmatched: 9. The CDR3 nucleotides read TGTGCCAGCACCAACCAGGGGGCGCAGGAAAAACTGTTTTTT. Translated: CASTNQGAQEKLFF.

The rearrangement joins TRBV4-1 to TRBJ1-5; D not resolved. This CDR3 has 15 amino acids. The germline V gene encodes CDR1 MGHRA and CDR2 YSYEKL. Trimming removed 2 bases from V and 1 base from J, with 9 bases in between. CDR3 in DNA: TGCGCCAGCAGCCAACAGGATGGGAGCAATCAGCCCCAGCATTTT. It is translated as CASSQQDGSNQPQHF.

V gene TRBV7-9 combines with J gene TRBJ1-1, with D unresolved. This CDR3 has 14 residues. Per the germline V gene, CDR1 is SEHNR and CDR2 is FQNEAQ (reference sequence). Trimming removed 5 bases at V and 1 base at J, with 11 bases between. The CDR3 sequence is CASSQLRRNTEAFF. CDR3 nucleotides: TGTGCCAGCAGCCAATTGCGGCGGAACACTGAAGCTTTCTTT.

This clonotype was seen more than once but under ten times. The CDR3: CASIRNYEQYF. The CDR3 DNA reads TGTGCCAGCATCCGTAACTACGAGCAGTACTTC. The chain links TRBV21-1 to TRBJ2-7. TRBV21-1 represents a pseudogene. The CDR3 is 11 residues long.

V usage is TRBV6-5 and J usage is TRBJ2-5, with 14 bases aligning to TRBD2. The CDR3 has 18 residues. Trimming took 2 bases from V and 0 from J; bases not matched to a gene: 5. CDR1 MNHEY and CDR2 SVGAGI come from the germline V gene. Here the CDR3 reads CASSYTMGLAGDQETQYF. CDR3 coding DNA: TGTGCCAGCAGTTACACTATGGGACTAGCGGGGGACCAAGAGACCCAGTACTTC.

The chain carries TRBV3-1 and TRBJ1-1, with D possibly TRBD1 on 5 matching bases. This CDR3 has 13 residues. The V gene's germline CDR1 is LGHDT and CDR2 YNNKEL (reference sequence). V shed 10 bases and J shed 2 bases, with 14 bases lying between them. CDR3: CATSRGANTEAFF. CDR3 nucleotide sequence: TGTGCCACCTCTCGAGGGGCTAACACTGAAGCTTTCTTT.

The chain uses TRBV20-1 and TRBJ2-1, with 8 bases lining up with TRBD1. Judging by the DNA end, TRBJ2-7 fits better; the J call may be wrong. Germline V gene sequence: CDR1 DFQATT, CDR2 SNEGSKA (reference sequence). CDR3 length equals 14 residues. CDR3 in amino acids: CSAGLGQEYNEQYF. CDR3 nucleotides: TGCAGTGCCGGATTGGGACAGGAGTACAATGAGCAGTACTTC.

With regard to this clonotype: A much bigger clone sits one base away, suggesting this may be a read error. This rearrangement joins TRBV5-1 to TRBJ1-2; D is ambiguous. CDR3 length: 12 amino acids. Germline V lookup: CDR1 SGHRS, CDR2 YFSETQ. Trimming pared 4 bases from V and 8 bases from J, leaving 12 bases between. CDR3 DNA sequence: TGCGCCAGCAGCATAGGTTCGGGAGGCTACACCTTC. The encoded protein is CASSIGSGGYTF.

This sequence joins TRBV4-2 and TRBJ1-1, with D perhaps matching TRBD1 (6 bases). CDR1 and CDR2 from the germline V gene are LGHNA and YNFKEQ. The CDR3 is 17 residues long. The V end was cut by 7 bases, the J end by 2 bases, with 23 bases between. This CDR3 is CASNRGLRGTQNTEAFF. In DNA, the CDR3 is TGTGCCAGCAACCGCGGACTGCGTGGGACACAAAACACTGAAGCTTTCTTT.

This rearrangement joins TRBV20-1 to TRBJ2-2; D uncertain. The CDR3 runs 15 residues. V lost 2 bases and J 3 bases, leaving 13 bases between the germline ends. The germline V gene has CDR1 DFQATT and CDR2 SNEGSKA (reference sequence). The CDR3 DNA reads TGCAGTGCTAGAAAGGGTGGGGTAGACACCGGGGAGCTGTTTTTT. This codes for CSARKGGVDTGELFF.

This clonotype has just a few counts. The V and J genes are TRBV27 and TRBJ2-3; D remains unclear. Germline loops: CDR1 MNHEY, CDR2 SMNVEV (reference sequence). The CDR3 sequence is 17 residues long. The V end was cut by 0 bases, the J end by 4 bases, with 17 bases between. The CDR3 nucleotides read TGTGCCAGCAGTTTATCGTCTTGGGGTGTTGGCGCAGATACGCAGTATTTT. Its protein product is CASSLSSWGVGADTQYF.

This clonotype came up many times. The CDR3 spells CSARVPLGGEQYF. The CDR3 DNA follows: TGCAGTGCCCGGGTACCCCTAGGAGGCGAGCAGTACTTC. The chain carries TRBV20-1 and TRBJ2-7, with D possibly matching TRBD2 (5 bases). The CDR3 is 13 amino acids. Germline V CDR1 and CDR2: DFQATT, SNEGSKA (reference sequence). V dropped 6 bases and J dropped 6 bases, with 18 bases sitting between them.

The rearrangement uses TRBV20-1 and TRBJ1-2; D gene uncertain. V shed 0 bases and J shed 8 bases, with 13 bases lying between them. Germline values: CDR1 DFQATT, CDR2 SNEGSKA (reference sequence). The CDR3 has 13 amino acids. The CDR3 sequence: CSAREGNLGGYTF. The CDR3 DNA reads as TGCAGTGCTAGAGAAGGAAACTTGGGGGGCTACACCTTC.

The CDR3, as DNA: TGCGCCAGCAGCTTGACAGGGCTCGATCAGCCCCAGCATTTT. Encoded protein: CASSLTGLDQPQHF. The gene calls are TRBV5-1 and TRBJ1-5, with TRBD1 as a possible D gene (6 bases). V lost 1 base, J lost 5 bases, and 10 bases lay in between. The CDR3 contains 14 residues. Germline values: CDR1 SGHRS, CDR2 YFSETQ.

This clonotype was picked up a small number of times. CDR3 sequence (DNA): TGTGCCAGCAGTTACACACGACGGGGCCCTTCGATCGAGCAGTACTTC. Protein sequence: CASSYTRRGPSIEQYF. The chain employs TRBV6-5 and TRBJ2-4; D tentatively fits TRBD1 or TRBD2 (5 bases each). The last part of the DNA fits TRBJ2-7 better; the J call may be wrong. The CDR3 loop spans 16 amino acids. Germline lookup yields CDR1 MNHEY and CDR2 SVGAGI.

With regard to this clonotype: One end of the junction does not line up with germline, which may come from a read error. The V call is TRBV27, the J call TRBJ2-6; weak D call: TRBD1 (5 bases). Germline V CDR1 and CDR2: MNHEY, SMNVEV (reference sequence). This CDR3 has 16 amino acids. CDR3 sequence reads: CATREAVNSGVNVLTF. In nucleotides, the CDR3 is TGTGCCACCAGGGAAGCAGTCAACTCTGGGGTCAACGTCCTGACTTTC.

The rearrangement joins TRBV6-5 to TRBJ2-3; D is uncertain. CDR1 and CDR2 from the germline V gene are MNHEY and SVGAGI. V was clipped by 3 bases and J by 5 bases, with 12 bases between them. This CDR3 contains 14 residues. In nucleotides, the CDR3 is TGTGCCAGCAGTTATTCGCGAGGCGAAGATACGCAGTATTTT. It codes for CASSYSRGEDTQYF.